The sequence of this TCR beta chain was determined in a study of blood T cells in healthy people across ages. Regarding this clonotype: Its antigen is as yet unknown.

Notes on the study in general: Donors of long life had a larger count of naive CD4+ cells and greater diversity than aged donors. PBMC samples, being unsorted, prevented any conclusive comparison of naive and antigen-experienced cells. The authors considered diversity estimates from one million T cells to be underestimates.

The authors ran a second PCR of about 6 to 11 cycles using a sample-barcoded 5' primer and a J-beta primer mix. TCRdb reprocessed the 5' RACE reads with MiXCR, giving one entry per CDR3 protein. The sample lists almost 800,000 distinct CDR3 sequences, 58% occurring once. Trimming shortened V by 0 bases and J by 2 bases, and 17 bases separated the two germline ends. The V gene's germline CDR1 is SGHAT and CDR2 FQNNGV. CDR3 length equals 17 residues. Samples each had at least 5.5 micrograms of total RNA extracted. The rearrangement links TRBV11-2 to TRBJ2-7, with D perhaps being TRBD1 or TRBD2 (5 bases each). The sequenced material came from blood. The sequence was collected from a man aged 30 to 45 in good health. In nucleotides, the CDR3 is TGTGCCAGCAGCTTAGATTTGAAAGGGACCAACCCCTACGAGCAGTACTTC. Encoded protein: CASSLDLKGTNPYEQYF.